This T cell receptor (beta chain) was recorded in a study of cytotoxic CD8 clonotypes in ibrutinib-treated CLL. Looking at the study overall: IGHV unmutated under 18; relapsed/refractory about 10; treatment-naive more than 14.

Study-wide results and caveats: Higher clonality was seen at ibrutinib response and a return toward baseline at progression.

Remarks on this clone: Its antigen is unknown.

Germline-derived CDR1 and CDR2 are SGHDT and YYEEEE. V gave up 0 bases and J gave up 1 base, with 13 bases separating them. This CDR3 spans 16 amino acids. TCRdb keeps only in-frame clones here, not all; method: immunoSEQ multiplex PCR. The sample shows about 74,000 clones, around 81% of them seen only once. V is TRBV5-6 and J is TRBJ1-1; D not certain. This receptor was identified in a human donor with chronic lymphocytic leukemia. Sequencing used PBMCs, obtained at disease progression, from a patient treated with ibrutinib. Here the CDR3 DNA reads TGTGCCAGCAGCTTGGTACCTTTAAGTGGGAACACTGAAGCTTTCTTT. This sequence encodes CASSLVPLSGNTEAFF.